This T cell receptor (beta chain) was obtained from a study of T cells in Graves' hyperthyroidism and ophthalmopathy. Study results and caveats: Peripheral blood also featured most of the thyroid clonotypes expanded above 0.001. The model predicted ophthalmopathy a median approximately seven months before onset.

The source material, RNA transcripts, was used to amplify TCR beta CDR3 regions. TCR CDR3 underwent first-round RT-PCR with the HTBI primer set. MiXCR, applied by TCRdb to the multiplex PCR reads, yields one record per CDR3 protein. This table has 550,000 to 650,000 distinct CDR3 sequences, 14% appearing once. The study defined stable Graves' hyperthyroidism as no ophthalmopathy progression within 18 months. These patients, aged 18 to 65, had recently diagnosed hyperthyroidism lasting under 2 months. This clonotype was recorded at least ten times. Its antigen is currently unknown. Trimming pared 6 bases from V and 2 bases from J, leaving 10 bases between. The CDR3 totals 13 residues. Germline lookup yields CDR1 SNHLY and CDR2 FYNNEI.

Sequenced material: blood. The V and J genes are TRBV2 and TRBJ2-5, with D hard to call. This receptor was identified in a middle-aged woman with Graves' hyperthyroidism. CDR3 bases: TGTGCCAGCAGCACGGATAAACAAGAGACCCAGTACTTC. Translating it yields CASSTDKQETQYF.